These 13 T cell receptor beta chains share one sample of origin, sequenced in a study of T cells in Graves' hyperthyroidism and ophthalmopathy. Authors of the study amplified TCR beta CDR3 regions from RNA transcripts. During a first-round RT-PCR of the TCR CDR3, the HTBI primer set was used. MiXCR, run by TCRdb on the multiplex PCR reads, gives a single entry per CDR3 protein. In the table there are some 490,000 distinct CDR3 sequences, approximately 16% of which are singletons. The sample comprised blood. The receptors here all came from a woman under 40 with Graves' ophthalmopathy.

The sample holds many counts of this clonotype. This chain uses TRBV28 with TRBJ2-5; the D gene is possibly TRBD1 (8 bases). V was shortened by 2 bases and J by 4 bases, with 11 bases between the two germline ends. The V gene's germline CDR1 is MDHEN and CDR2 SYDVKM. CDR3 size: 14 residues. The CDR3 DNA sequence: TGTGCCAGCAGTTTAACAGGGGGGGCAGAGACCCAGTACTTC. As protein: CASSLTGGAETQYF. Together with reference TRBV28 and TRBJ2-5, the CDR3 gives the full variable domain: DVKVTQSSRYLVKRTGEKVFLECVQDMDHENMFWYRQDPGLGLRLIYFSYDVKMKEKGDIPEGYSVSREKKERFSLILESASTNQTSMYLCASSLTGGAETQYFGPGTRLLVL.

This clonotype was found many times. The chain joins TRBV5-1 to TRBJ2-1, with TRBD1 matching over 7 bases. This CDR3 region has 14 residues. V lost 2 bases to trimming and J lost 3 bases; unmatched junction nucleotides: 2. Germline V gene data show CDR1 as SGHRS and CDR2 as YFSETQ. CDR3 sequence (DNA): TGCGCCAGCAGCTTCGGGACAGACTACAATGAGCAGTTCTTC. Translation gives CASSFGTDYNEQFF.

This clonotype was seen repeatedly, ten times or more. The V call is TRBV7-2, the J call TRBJ2-7; D is unresolved. The germline CDR1 and CDR2 sequences are SGHTA and FQGNSA. The V gene lost 2 bases and the J gene lost 3 bases, with 11 bases spanning the gap. CDR3 length: 14 amino acids. This CDR3 is CASSLSAGGYEQYF. The CDR3 DNA follows: TGTGCCAGCAGCTTATCTGCAGGTGGCTACGAGCAGTACTTC. Filled out from reference TRBV7-2 and TRBJ2-7, the complete variable domain reads GAGVSQSPSNKVTEKGKDVELRCDPISGHTALYWYRQSLGQGLEFLIYFQGNSAPDKSGLPSDRFSAERTGGSVSTLTIQRTQQEDSAVYLCASSLSAGGYEQYFGPGTRLTVT.

This clonotype was seen more than once but under ten times. The chain is built from TRBV7-2 and TRBJ1-5; D might be TRBD1 (5 bases). Germline V gives CDR1 SGHTA, CDR2 FQGNSA. This CDR3 has 14 residues. V dropped 2 bases and J dropped 2 bases, with 7 bases sitting between them. DNA for the CDR3: TGTGCCAGCAGCTTAAAAGGGGGCAATCAGCCCCAGCATTTT. This sequence encodes CASSLKGGNQPQHF.

This clonotype was found a few times. V gene TRBV9 combines with J gene TRBJ2-1, with 14 bases lining up with TRBD2. The CDR3 runs 20 residues. Per the germline V gene, CDR1 is SGDLS and CDR2 is YYNGEE. V lost 0 bases and J lost 10; bases outside the gene matches: 18. CDR3 loop: CASSVGRRLAGGTPRGEQFF. The CDR3 region has the DNA TGTGCCAGCAGCGTAGGTAGGAGACTAGCGGGAGGGACGCCCCGGGGGGAGCAGTTCTTC.

This clonotype was recorded at least ten times. This sequence joins TRBV11-2 and TRBJ2-5; D uncertain. Deletions cut 5 bases from V and 5 bases from J, with 15 bases between. Germline V gives CDR1 SGHAT, CDR2 FQNNGV. The CDR3 has 14 amino acids. CDR3 amino acids: CASSPGLPGETQYF. As DNA, the CDR3 is TGTGCCAGCAGCCCGGGCCTACCCGGGGAGACCCAGTACTTC. Complete variable domain (other parts from reference TRBV11-2 and TRBJ2-5): EAGVAQSPRYKIIEKRQSVAFWCNPISGHATLYWYQQILGQGPKLLIQFQNNGVVDDSQLPKDRFSAERLKGVDSTLKIQPAKLEDSAVYLCASSPGLPGETQYFGPGTRLLVL.

This clonotype was recorded many times. This chain links TRBV11-2 with TRBJ1-2, with TRBD1 matching 7 bases. Germline-derived CDR1 and CDR2 are SGHAT and FQNNGV. Trimming cost V 5 bases and J 5 bases; bases outside gene matches: 5. The CDR3 runs to 13 residues. The CDR3 reads CASSTQGSYGYTF. The CDR3 DNA reads as TGTGCCAGCAGCACACAGGGGAGTTATGGCTACACCTTC.

This clonotype was seen ten or more times. The chain is built from TRBV11-2 and TRBJ1-2; possibly TRBD1 for D (6 bases). Germline assignment: CDR1 SGHAT and CDR2 FQNNGV. This CDR3 contains 16 residues. V was pared by 5 bases and J by 6 bases, with 22 bases between. CDR3 residues: CASSPGVGGRTNGYTF. The CDR3 DNA follows: TGTGCCAGCAGCCCCGGAGTTGGGGGGCGCACAAATGGCTACACCTTC.

This clonotype showed up many times. The V call is TRBV6-2 or TRBV6-3, the J call TRBJ2-7, with D hard to call. V was shortened by 2 bases and J by 1 base, with 9 bases between the two germline ends. The V gene's germline CDR1 is MNHEY and CDR2 SVGEGT. The length of the CDR3 is 14 residues. CDR3 nucleotide sequence: TGTGCCAGCAGTTACGTGGGATATTCCTACGAGCAGTACTTC. It encodes CASSYVGYSYEQYF.

This clonotype occurred many times. The rearrangement links TRBV20-1 to TRBJ2-7, with TRBD2 as a possible D gene (6 bases). Trimming left V 6 bases short and J 4 bases short, with 13 bases between. CDR3 length: 12 amino acids. Germline loops: CDR1 DFQATT, CDR2 SNEGSKA (reference sequence). CDR3 region: CSAHAGRYEQYF. In nucleotides, the CDR3 is TGCAGTGCCCACGCGGGGCGTTACGAGCAGTACTTC.

This clonotype occurred a few times. The chain carries TRBV20-1 and TRBJ2-3, with no clear D. The V gene lost 0 bases and the J gene lost 2 bases, with 6 bases spanning the gap. There are 13 residues in the CDR3. Per germline, CDR1 DFQATT and CDR2 SNEGSKA (reference sequence). The CDR3 region is CSARDRATDTQYF. CDR3 bases: TGCAGTGCTAGAGATAGGGCCACAGATACGCAGTATTTT.

The CDR3 is CASSLSGPPDFDKDVFF. DNA of the CDR3: TGTGCCAGCAGTTTGTCGGGGCCACCGGACTTCGACAAAGACGTGTTTTTT. The chain recombines TRBV12-3 or TRBV12-4 with TRBJ2-2; D could derive from TRBD1 or TRBD2 (5 bases each). The CDR3 totals 17 residues. Trimming removed 3 bases at V and 15 bases at J, with 29 bases between.

This clonotype was detected ten times or more. The genes are TRBV7-3 and TRBJ1-1; the D gene is possibly TRBD1 (5 bases). Between the trimmed V and J ends, which lost 2 bases and 0 bases, there was a span of 10 bases. The CDR3 extends over 15 amino acids. Germline assignment: CDR1 SGHTA and CDR2 FQGTGA. The CDR3 nucleotides are TGTGCCAGCAGCTTAGATGGCAGGGTGAACACTGAAGCTTTCTTT. This codes for CASSLDGRVNTEAFF.